Listed here are 9 T cell receptor beta chains from one sample, sequenced in a study of cytomegalovirus exposure and HLA in healthy donors. Primers included in the PCR were 60 Vbeta and 13 Jbeta primers. Clones were read by immunoSEQ multiplex PCR, and TCRdb kept only the in-frame ones, dropping some. The sample has around 140,000 clones; approximately 78% are singletons. The sequenced material came from PBMCs. The receptors come from a woman aged 45-65 years in good health and CMV-seropositive.

The genes are TRBV9 and TRBJ2-4; TRBD2 agrees at 7 bases. CDR1 SGDLS and CDR2 YYNGEE come from the germline V gene. The CDR3 has 14 residues. V lost 5 bases and J lost 1; bases outside the gene matches: 3. The CDR3 region has the DNA TGTGCCAGCAGTGCCGGGAGGGCCAAAAACATTCAGTACTTC. Amino acids: CASSAGRAKNIQYF.

J is TRBJ2-2 and V is TRBV13, with TRBD2 identical over 11 bases. The CDR3 totals 16 residues. V was pared by 3 bases and J by 4 bases, with 4 bases of the junction left unmatched. Germline values: CDR1 PRHDT, CDR2 FYEKMQ (reference sequence). CDR3 amino acids: CASSFILAGVTGELFF. DNA for the CDR3: TGTGCCAGCAGCTTTATACTAGCGGGAGTCACCGGGGAGCTGTTTTTT.

The chain is built from TRBV7-9 and TRBJ1-6, with D tentatively TRBD1 (5 bases). Germline CDR1 and CDR2: SEHNR and FQNEAQ (reference sequence). With 2 bases removed from V and 12 bases from J, the gap between germline ends came to 5 bases. The CDR3 is made up of 11 amino acids. CDR3 amino acids: CASSLQGPLHF. CDR3 bases: TGTGCCAGCAGCTTACAGGGACCCCTCCACTTT.

The gene calls are TRBV28 and TRBJ1-2, with a possible D match to TRBD1 (6 bases). This CDR3 comprises 13 residues. Trimming pared 1 base from V and 7 bases from J, leaving 10 bases between. Germline V gene lookup returns CDR1 MDHEN and CDR2 SYDVKM. In DNA form, the CDR3 reads TGTGCCAGCAGTTTATCAGGGGTGGGTGGCTACACCTTC. Amino acids: CASSLSGVGGYTF.

For the CDR3, the DNA is TGTGCCAGCACCTTAGCGGGAGAAGTGTTGGATACGCAGTATTTT. Residues: CASTLAGEVLDTQYF. The rearrangement joins TRBV27 to TRBJ2-3; 9 bases match TRBD2. This CDR3 region has 15 residues. V shed 7 bases and J 6 bases; nucleotides not matched to a gene: 11. Germline loops: CDR1 MNHEY, CDR2 SMNVEV (reference sequence).

A few counts support this clone. This chain links TRBV19 with TRBJ1-1; TRBD1 is a possible D gene (5 bases). This CDR3 spans 14 amino acids. V was pared by 4 bases and J by 1 base, with 10 bases between. Germline V gene data show CDR1 as LNHDA and CDR2 as SQIVND (reference sequence). CDR3 residues: CASSRKTANTEAFF. The CDR3 nucleotides are TGTGCCAGTAGTAGGAAGACAGCGAACACTGAAGCTTTCTTT.

This chain joins TRBV6-5 and TRBJ2-3, with D possibly TRBD2 on 6 matching bases. The V gene's germline CDR1 is MNHEY and CDR2 SVGAGI. The ends were cut back, 6 bases at V and 0 bases at J, with 7 bases in the middle. The CDR3 extends over 13 amino acids. The CDR3 nucleotides are TGTGCCAGCAGGCGGGACAGCACAGATACGCAGTATTTT. Its translation: CASRRDSTDTQYF.

This clone was detected only a few times. The chain couples TRBV27 to TRBJ2-7; 10 bases are shared with TRBD2. This CDR3 is built from 15 residues. Looked up from germline, CDR1 is MNHEY and CDR2 is SMNVEV (reference sequence). With V trimmed by 5 bases and J by 2 bases, 6 bases remained unmatched. CDR3 in DNA: TGTGCCAGCAGTGGGGGACTAGCGACAACCTACGAGCAGTACTTC. Protein: CASSGGLATTYEQYF.

The chain couples TRBV20-1 to TRBJ2-1; 7 nucleotides align to TRBD2. The length of the CDR3 is 11 residues. V dropped 6 bases and J dropped 9; count of bases not matched to a gene: 5. Germline values: CDR1 DFQATT, CDR2 SNEGSKA (reference sequence). The CDR3, as DNA: TGCAGTGCCGGCGAGCGGGGTGAGCAGTTCTTC. It translates to CSAGERGEQFF.